This T cell receptor beta chain was obtained from a study of CD8 T cells in ankylosing spondylitis. Trimming at V came to 5 bases and at J to 0 bases, leaving 3 bases not matched to a gene. Per the germline V gene, CDR1 is LGHNT and CDR2 is FRNRAP. The CDR3 is 15 residues long. Library preparation for TCR beta used quantitative 5'-RACE with molecular barcodes. TCRdb redid the calling of the 5' RACE reads with MiXCR, one entry per CDR3 protein. The sample shows approximately 300,000 distinct CDR3 sequences, roughly 20% of them seen only once. This clonotype was picked up a small number of times. The sequence was obtained from a female donor with ankylosing spondylitis or in good health (not recorded which). The rearrangement links TRBV12-5 to TRBJ2-7; 11 nucleotides line up with TRBD2. Sequencing was done on a sample of blood, either unsorted or a sorted T cell fraction (not recorded which). The CDR3 region is CASGRTSGSSYEQYF. CDR3 nucleotide sequence: TGTGCTAGTGGTCGCACTAGCGGGAGCTCCTACGAGCAGTACTTC. Drawing the rest from reference TRBV12-5 and TRBJ2-7, the complete variable domain is DARVTQTPRHKVTEMGQEVTMRCQPILGHNTVFWYRQTMMQGLELLAYFRNRAPLDDSGMPKDRFSAEMPDATLATLKIQPSEPRDSAVYFCASGRTSGSSYEQYFGPGTRLTVT.